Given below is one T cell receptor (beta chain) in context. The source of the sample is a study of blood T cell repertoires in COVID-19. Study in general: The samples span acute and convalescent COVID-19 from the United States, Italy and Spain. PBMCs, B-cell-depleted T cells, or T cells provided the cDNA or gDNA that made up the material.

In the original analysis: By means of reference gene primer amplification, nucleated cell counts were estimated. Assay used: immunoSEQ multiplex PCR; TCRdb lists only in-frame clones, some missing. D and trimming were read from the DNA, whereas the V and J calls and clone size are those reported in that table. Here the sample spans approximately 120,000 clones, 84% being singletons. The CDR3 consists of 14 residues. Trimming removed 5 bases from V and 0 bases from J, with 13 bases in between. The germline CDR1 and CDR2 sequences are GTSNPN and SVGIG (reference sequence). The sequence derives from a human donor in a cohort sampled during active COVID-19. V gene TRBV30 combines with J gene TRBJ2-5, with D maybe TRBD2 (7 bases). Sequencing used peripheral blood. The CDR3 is CAWDVGGHQETQYF. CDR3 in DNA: TGTGCCTGGGACGTGGGGGGGCACCAAGAGACCCAGTACTTC.